The TCR beta chain under discussion was sequenced for a study of patients and donors after allogeneic stem cell transplantation. TCRdb fed the RT-PCR reads into MiXCR, producing one record per CDR3 protein. The table includes about a million distinct CDR3 sequences, about a sixth detected once. Trimming removed 1 base at V and 3 bases at J, with 14 bases between. Germline V lookup: CDR1 MNHEY, CDR2 SMNVEV (reference sequence). The CDR3 spans 16 residues. This clonotype showed up many times. Sequencing was done on a sample of blood, either unsorted or a sorted T cell fraction (not recorded which). The V call is TRBV27, the J call TRBJ2-3; possibly TRBD2 for D (5 bases). The TCR originated in a human donor who was either an allogeneic HSCT recipient or a stem cell or donor lymphocyte infusion donor (not recorded which). It is not recorded whose cells these are; they may come from a transplant donor. The CDR3 loop is CASSLLEARGTDTQYF. The CDR3 DNA follows: TGTGCCAGCAGTTTATTGGAGGCGCGCGGGACAGATACGCAGTATTTT.